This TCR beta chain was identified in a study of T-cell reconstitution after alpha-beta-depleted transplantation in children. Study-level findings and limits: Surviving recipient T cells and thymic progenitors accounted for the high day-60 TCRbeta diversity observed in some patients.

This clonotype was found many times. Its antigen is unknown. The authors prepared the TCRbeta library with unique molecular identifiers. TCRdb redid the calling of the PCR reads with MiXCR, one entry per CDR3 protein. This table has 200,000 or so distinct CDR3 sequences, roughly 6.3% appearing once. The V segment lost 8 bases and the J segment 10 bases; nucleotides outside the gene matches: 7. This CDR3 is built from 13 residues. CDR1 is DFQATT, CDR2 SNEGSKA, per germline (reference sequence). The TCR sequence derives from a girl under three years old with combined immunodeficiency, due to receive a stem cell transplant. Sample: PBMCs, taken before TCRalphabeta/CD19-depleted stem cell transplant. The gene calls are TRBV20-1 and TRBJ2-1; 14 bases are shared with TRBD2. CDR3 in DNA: TGCAGTTTGGGACTAGCGGGGGCAGGGGAGCAGTTCTTC. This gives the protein CSLGLAGAGEQFF.